These 25 T cell receptor beta chains originate from one sample sequenced in a study of CD8 T cells in Susac syndrome. Reverse transcription of about 0.45 to 1 ug RNA was carried out with random hexamers. Each CDR3 protein is one row after TCRdb ran MiXCR on the immunoSEQ multiplex PCR reads. The data show about 180,000 distinct CDR3 sequences, 95% seen once. Sequenced material: CD4+ T cells from PBMCs. The receptors derive from a human donor with multiple sclerosis.

V is TRBV6-5 and J is TRBJ2-6; D uncertain. CDR1 is MNHEY, CDR2 SVGAGI, per germline. V was trimmed by 7 bases and J by 0 bases, leaving 10 bases between them. There are 15 residues in the CDR3. CDR3 bases: TGTGCCAGCACCTTAGGTGGCTCTGGGGCCAACGTCCTGACTTTC. Amino acids: CASTLGGSGANVLTF.

The chain uses TRBV20-1 and TRBJ2-5; tentative D call: TRBD2 (6 bases). From germline, CDR1 is DFQATT and CDR2 SNEGSKA (reference sequence). The CDR3 is 13 amino acids. V was clipped by 5 bases and J by 1 base, with 11 bases between them. The CDR3, as DNA: TGCAGTGCTGCGGGGATATCCCAAGAGACCCAGTACTTC. Protein: CSAAGISQETQYF.

The V gene is TRBV29-1, the J gene TRBJ2-1, with TRBD2 as a possible D gene (5 bases). The CDR3 length is 16 residues. V was shortened by 8 bases and J by 6 bases, with 26 bases between the two germline ends. Looked up from germline, CDR1 is SQVTM and CDR2 is ANQGSEA. This chain's CDR3 is CSPGSDSSYRGNEQFF. DNA for the CDR3: TGCAGCCCTGGCTCGGACTCTTCCTACCGTGGCAATGAGCAGTTCTTC.

The CDR3 DNA follows: TGCAGCGTTGCGGATCGTAGCACAGATACGCAGTATTTT. This translates into CSVADRSTDTQYF. The gene calls are TRBV29-1 and TRBJ2-3; no clear D gene. V lost 4 bases to trimming and J lost 0 bases, with 8 bases between them. Germline values: CDR1 SQVTM, CDR2 ANQGSEA. The CDR3 covers 13 residues.

This chain links TRBV5-4 with TRBJ2-3; 7 bases map to TRBD1. J lost 5 bases, V lost 3 bases, and 6 bases had no gene match. The CDR3 has 14 amino acids. CDR1 SGHNT and CDR2 YYREEE come from the germline V gene (reference sequence). The CDR3 region has the DNA TGTGCCAGCAGCTCCAGGGGGACGGGAGATACGCAGTATTTT. Translating it yields CASSSRGTGDTQYF.

This chain links TRBV6-2 or TRBV6-3 with TRBJ2-7; tentative D call: TRBD1 (6 bases). Trimming removed 4 bases at V and 4 bases at J, with 8 bases between. Germline lookup yields CDR1 MNHEY and CDR2 SVGEGT. The length of the CDR3 is 12 residues. CDR3 bases: TGTGCCAGCAGTTGGACAGCTTACGAGCAGTACTTC. Amino acids: CASSWTAYEQYF.

This clonotype came up once. The chain recombines TRBV6-6 with TRBJ1-1; 7 bases align to TRBD1. V shed 6 bases and J 8 bases; nucleotides not matched to a gene: 9. The germline V gene has CDR1 MNHNY and CDR2 SVGAGI (reference sequence). The CDR3 totals 13 residues. In nucleotides, the CDR3 is TGTGCCAGCAGCTGGGACAGATCCTCAGAAGCTTTCTTT. Protein product: CASSWDRSSEAFF.

The V and J genes are TRBV7-9 and TRBJ2-1; D uncertain. This CDR3 comprises 12 residues. Germline V CDR1 and CDR2: SEHNR, FQNEAQ (reference sequence). Trimming removed 1 base from V and 7 bases from J, with 5 bases in between. The CDR3 nucleotides are TGTGCCAGCAGCTTAGTTTCAAATGAGCAGTTCTTC. This encodes CASSLVSNEQFF.

The rearrangement joins TRBV6-1 to TRBJ1-2, with a weak D call TRBD1 (6 bases). This CDR3 comprises 13 residues. Germline CDR1 is MNHNS and CDR2 is SASEGT. Trimming took off 1 base at V and 4 bases at J, with 7 bases between the two ends. The CDR3 sequence is CASSEVQGYGYTF. The CDR3 DNA follows: TGTGCCAGCAGTGAAGTACAGGGCTATGGCTACACCTTC.

The chain employs TRBV29-1 and TRBJ2-7; a weak D match, TRBD1 (5 bases). Germline CDR1 reads SQVTM; CDR2 reads ANQGSEA. Trimming removed 2 bases from V and 3 bases from J, with 8 bases in between. The CDR3 extends over 12 amino acids. CDR3: CSVETDSYEQYF. The CDR3 bases are TGCAGCGTTGAAACCGACAGCTACGAGCAGTACTTC.

V is TRBV19 and J is TRBJ1-2, with D possibly matching TRBD1 (5 bases). This CDR3 comprises 14 residues. CDR1 and CDR2 from the germline V gene are LNHDA and SQIVND (reference sequence). The V end was cut by 4 bases, the J end by 4 bases, with 13 bases between. The CDR3 loop is CASSSRGSSYGYTF. CDR3 DNA sequence: TGTGCCAGTAGTAGTCGGGGGTCTAGCTATGGCTACACCTTC.

The genes are TRBV28 and TRBJ1-1; D is undetermined. Germline lookup yields CDR1 MDHEN and CDR2 SYDVKM. The CDR3 is made up of 13 amino acids. V lost 8 bases and J 0 bases, leaving 10 bases between the germline ends. CDR3 sequence (DNA): TGTGCCAGCGGAACGACCCTGAACACTGAAGCTTTCTTT. It specifies CASGTTLNTEAFF.

The V gene is TRBV12-3 or TRBV12-4, the J gene TRBJ1-1; 7 nucleotides agree with TRBD1. This CDR3 region has 12 residues. Trimming at V came to 4 bases and at J to 7 bases, leaving 3 bases not matched to a gene. CDR3 bases: TGTGCCAGCAGTTGGGACAGCCTTGAAGCTTTCTTT. Encoded protein: CASSWDSLEAFF.

This clonotype was counted once. The chain joins TRBV19 to TRBJ1-1; D call uncertain. The germline CDR1 and CDR2 sequences are LNHDA and SQIVND (reference sequence). V was shortened by 7 bases and J by 4 bases, with 10 bases between the two germline ends. The length of the CDR3 is 12 residues. Here the CDR3 reads CASKFRGTEAFF. In DNA, the CDR3 is TGTGCCAGTAAGTTCCGGGGCACTGAAGCTTTCTTT.

The chain employs TRBV2 and TRBJ2-3; 8 nucleotides align to TRBD2. With 4 bases clipped from V and 4 bases from J, the junction kept 16 bases outside the gene matches. This CDR3 is 18 amino acids long. Germline assignment: CDR1 SNHLY and CDR2 FYNNEI. The CDR3 sequence: CASSGPGPPPTSADTQYF. CDR3 DNA sequence: TGTGCCAGCAGTGGCCCCGGCCCCCCCCCGACTAGCGCAGATACGCAGTATTTT.

This chain's CDR3 is CASSATSGGAGETQYF. As DNA, the CDR3 is TGTGCCAGCAGTGCTACTAGCGGGGGGGCGGGTGAGACCCAGTACTTC. This sequence joins TRBV6-1 and TRBJ2-5; 13 positions match TRBD2. The ends lost 4 bases at V and 5 bases at J; junction bases unmatched: 7. Germline CDR1 is MNHNS and CDR2 is SASEGT. This CDR3 spans 16 amino acids.

This clonotype is a singleton in its sample. The chain combines TRBV30 with TRBJ1-2; no clear D. The CDR3 has 11 amino acids. With 8 bases removed from V and 4 bases from J, the gap between germline ends came to 11 bases. The germline gives CDR1 GTSNPN, CDR2 SVGIG (reference sequence). The CDR3 nucleotides read TGTGCCAAGTCGTCGCCCTATGGCTACACCTTC. It yields the protein CAKSSPYGYTF.

This chain links TRBV9 with TRBJ1-3; 8 nucleotides line up with TRBD1. V lost 0 bases and J lost 4; bases outside the gene matches: 3. CDR1 SGDLS and CDR2 YYNGEE come from the germline V gene. The CDR3 consists of 15 residues. The chain's CDR3 is CASSVGTGQGNTIYF. In DNA form, the CDR3 reads TGTGCCAGCAGCGTAGGGACAGGGCAAGGAAACACCATATATTTT.

V is TRBV27 and J is TRBJ2-7; a possible D gene is TRBD2 (7 bases). Trimming cost V 3 bases and J 4 bases, with 16 bases left between them. There are 15 residues in the CDR3. Germline values: CDR1 MNHEY, CDR2 SMNVEV (reference sequence). CDR3 nucleotide sequence: TGTGCCAGCAGTTTGGGAGGGGGAGACTTATACGAGCAGTACTTC. Amino acid sequence: CASSLGGGDLYEQYF.

The rearrangement links TRBV20-1 to TRBJ2-5; 8 bases match TRBD1. V lost 6 bases to trimming and J lost 7 bases; unmatched junction nucleotides: 13. This CDR3 region has 14 residues. Germline values: CDR1 DFQATT, CDR2 SNEGSKA (reference sequence). The CDR3 sequence: CSARGLATFGTQYF. The CDR3 nucleotides are TGCAGTGCCAGGGGGCTAGCGACCTTCGGGACCCAGTACTTC.

The rearrangement joins TRBV7-9 to TRBJ1-1; D remains unclear. The germline V and J ends were trimmed by 11 bases and 4 bases, with 17 bases remaining between them. The germline V gene encodes CDR1 SEHNR and CDR2 FQNEAQ (reference sequence). The CDR3 loop spans 13 amino acids. Here the CDR3 DNA reads TGTGCCGTACAAACTAACCGGGGCACTGAAGCTTTCTTT. Its translation: CAVQTNRGTEAFF. The variable domain in full, with the rest retrieved from reference TRBV7-9 and TRBJ1-1, is DTGVSQNPRHKITKRGQNVTFRCDPISEHNRLYWYRQTLGQGPEFLTYFQNEAQLEKSRLLSDRFSAERPKGSFSTLEIQRTEQGDSAMYLCAVQTNRGTEAFFGQGTRLTVV.

The genes are TRBV7-3 and TRBJ2-7; D possibly uses TRBD1 or TRBD2 (5 bases each). This CDR3 has 13 residues. From germline, CDR1 is SGHTA and CDR2 FQGTGA. V was pared by 5 bases and J by 7 bases, with 15 bases between. The CDR3 sequence is CASSPGTNLEQYF. Written as DNA, the CDR3 is TGTGCCAGCAGCCCCGGGACCAACCTGGAGCAGTACTTC. Drawing the rest from reference TRBV7-3 and TRBJ2-7, the complete variable domain is GAGVSQTPSNKVTEKGKYVELRCDPISGHTALYWYRQSLGQGPEFLIYFQGTGAADDSGLPNDRFFAVRPEGSVSTLKIQRTERGDSAVYLCASSPGTNLEQYFGPGTRLTVT.

The gene calls are TRBV30 and TRBJ1-5; no firm D call. V was cut by 5 bases and J by 0 bases, with 8 bases left in between. CDR3 size: 13 residues. Germline V CDR1 and CDR2: GTSNPN, SVGIG (reference sequence). The chain's CDR3 is CAWQIDSNQPQHF. The CDR3 DNA reads TGTGCCTGGCAGATCGATAGCAATCAGCCCCAGCATTTT.

The chain recombines TRBV11-2 with TRBJ2-7; possible D gene TRBD2, 5 bases. This CDR3 comprises 15 residues. Looked up from germline, CDR1 is SGHAT and CDR2 is FQNNGV. V was cut by 5 bases and J by 2 bases, with 16 bases left in between. This chain's CDR3 is CASSANPGLAYEQYF. The DNA for the CDR3 is TGTGCCAGCAGCGCGAACCCCGGACTGGCCTACGAGCAGTACTTC.

V gene TRBV10-3 combines with J gene TRBJ2-6; no definite D call. CDR3 size: 14 residues. The germline gives CDR1 ENHRY, CDR2 SYGVKD. The V end was cut by 3 bases, the J end by 0 bases, with 3 bases between. In DNA form, the CDR3 reads TGTGCCATCAGTGACGACTCTGGGGCCAACGTCCTGACTTTC. Protein sequence: CAISDDSGANVLTF.